This TCR beta chain derives from a study of cytomegalovirus exposure and HLA in healthy donors. Study-wide results and limits: It was 150 to 200 TCR beta chains that were listed as cytomegalovirus-associated. Immune exposure data for these donors was limited to CMV serostatus. Follow-up analysis later connected one missense variant in DCLRE1C with trimming of TCR beta V- and J-genes.

A note on this clone: Antigen specificity is unknown.

Use of 60 Vbeta and 13 Jbeta primers characterized the PCR. Produced via immunoSEQ multiplex PCR; TCRdb's table is partial and in-frame only. Among just over 95,000 clones listed, around four fifths were seen once. Looked up from germline, CDR1 is SNHLY and CDR2 is FYNNEI. The CDR3 runs 13 residues. Trimming took 6 bases from V and 2 from J; bases not matched to a gene: 2. Sequencing was performed on PBMCs. The receptor was isolated from a woman aged 35 to 49 in good health and CMV-seropositive. The V and J genes are TRBV2 and TRBJ1-1; 8 bases match TRBD1. The CDR3 spells CASRQGENTEAFF. The CDR3 DNA follows: TGTGCCAGCAGACAGGGGGAAAACACTGAAGCTTTCTTT.